The present entry profiles one T cell receptor beta chain with its context. The antigen remains unidentified. Per sample, extraction of total RNA gave at least 5.5 micrograms in every case. This entry is derived from a study of blood T cells in healthy people across ages. Regarding the study as a whole: Unsorted PBMC material precluded a definitive naive versus antigen-experienced comparison.

This CDR3 is 14 amino acids long. J was trimmed by 5 bases and V by 6 bases; bases with no gene match: 7. A J-beta primer mix and a sample-barcoded 5' primer were used in a second PCR of about 6 to 12 cycles. Every individual sample yielded 3 million or more paired-end reads (each containing CDR3). MiXCR, applied by TCRdb to the 5' RACE reads, yields one record per CDR3 protein. The sample holds over 1,500,000 distinct CDR3 sequences, around 40% seen once. The sample comprised blood. The chain uses TRBV12-3 or TRBV12-4 and TRBJ1-5; 7 bases agree with TRBD1. The origin of this receptor is a human donor in good health. CDR3 sequence reads: CASSDRDRHQPQHF. In DNA, the CDR3 is TGTGCCAGCAGCGACAGGGACCGCCATCAGCCCCAGCATTTT.